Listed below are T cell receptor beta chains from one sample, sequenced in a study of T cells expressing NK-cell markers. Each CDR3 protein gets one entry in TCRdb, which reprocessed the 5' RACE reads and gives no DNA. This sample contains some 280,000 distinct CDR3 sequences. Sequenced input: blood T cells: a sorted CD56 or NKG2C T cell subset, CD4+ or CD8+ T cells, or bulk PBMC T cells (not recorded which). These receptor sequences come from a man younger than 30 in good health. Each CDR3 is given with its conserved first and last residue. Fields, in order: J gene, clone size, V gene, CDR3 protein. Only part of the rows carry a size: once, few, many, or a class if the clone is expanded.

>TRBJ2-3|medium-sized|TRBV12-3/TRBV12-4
CASSLGVTDTQYF
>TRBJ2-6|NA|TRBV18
CASSGGDPSGANVLTF
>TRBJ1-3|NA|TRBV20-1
CSARRGWSSGNTIYF
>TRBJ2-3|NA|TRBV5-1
CASSLLLRSSGRGTDTQYF
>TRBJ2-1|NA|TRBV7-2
CASSKGPNEQFF
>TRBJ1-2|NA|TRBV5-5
CASSFPGALGYTF
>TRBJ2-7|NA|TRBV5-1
CASSLRLAGLRSSYEQYF
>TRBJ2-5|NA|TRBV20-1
CSARKATTSGRAYGTQYF
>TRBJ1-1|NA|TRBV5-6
CASGRDRLNTEAFF
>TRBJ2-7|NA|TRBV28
CASFSGSQPYEQYF
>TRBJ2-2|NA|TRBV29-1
CSVELATNTGELFF
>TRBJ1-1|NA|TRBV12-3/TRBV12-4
CASSREGGTQNTEAFF
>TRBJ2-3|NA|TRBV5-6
CASSEGLAGARGTDTQYF
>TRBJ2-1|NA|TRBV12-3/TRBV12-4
CASSLLGHSGTSTYNEQFF
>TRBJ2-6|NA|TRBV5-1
CASSRDRAGANVLTF
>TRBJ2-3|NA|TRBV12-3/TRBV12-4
CASSLYDTDTQYF
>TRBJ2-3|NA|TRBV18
CASSPGNTDTQYF
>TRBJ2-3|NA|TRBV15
CATSIVVGDVTDTQYF
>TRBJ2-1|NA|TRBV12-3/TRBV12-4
CASSLSATNNEQFF
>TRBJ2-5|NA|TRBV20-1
CSASAGTLWETQYF
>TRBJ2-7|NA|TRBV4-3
CASSQRRGSEPYEQYF
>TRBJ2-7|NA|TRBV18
CASSPEGWERSSYEQYF
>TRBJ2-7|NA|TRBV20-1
CSARRTESYEQYF
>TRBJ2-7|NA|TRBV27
CASSPSPSSYEQYF
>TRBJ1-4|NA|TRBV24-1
CATSDASAEKLFF
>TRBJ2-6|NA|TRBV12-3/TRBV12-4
CASSSRGSGANVLTF
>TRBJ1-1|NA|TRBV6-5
CASISENTEAFF
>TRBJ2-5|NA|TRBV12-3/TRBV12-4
CASSLAAHSQETQYF
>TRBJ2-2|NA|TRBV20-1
CSARDKVTGAGELFF
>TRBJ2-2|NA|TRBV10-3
CAIKGGTGELFF
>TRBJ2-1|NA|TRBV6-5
CASRNLNEQFF
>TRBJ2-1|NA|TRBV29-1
CSGGDRGILSSYNEQFF
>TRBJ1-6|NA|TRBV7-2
CASSLGRMAYSPLHF
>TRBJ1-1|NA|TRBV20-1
CSAKDRGKSNTEAFF
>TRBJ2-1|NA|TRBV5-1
CASQSGGALAEQFF
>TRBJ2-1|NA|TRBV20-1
CSATSGTGVDEQFF
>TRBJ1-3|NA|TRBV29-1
CSVGVPGNTIYF
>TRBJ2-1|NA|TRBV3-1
CASSQGFSGNEQFF
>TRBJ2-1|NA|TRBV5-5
CASSLGLGLANEQFF
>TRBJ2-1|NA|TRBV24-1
CATSEIRAGTLDNEQFF
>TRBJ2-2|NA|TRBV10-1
CASSELYTGELFF
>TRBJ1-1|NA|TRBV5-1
CASSLGGNRRLMNTEAFF
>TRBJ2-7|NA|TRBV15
CATSRGDGSSGEQYF
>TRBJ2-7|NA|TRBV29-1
CSVEDYSDGYEQYF
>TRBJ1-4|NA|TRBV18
CASSPWQGGTNEKLFF
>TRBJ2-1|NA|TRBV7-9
CASSLAGTSDEQFF
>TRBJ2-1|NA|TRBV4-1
CASSPRTSESNEQFF
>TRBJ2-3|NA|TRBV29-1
CSVASRTTDTQYF
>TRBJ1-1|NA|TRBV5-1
CASGPLRQGVGNTEAFF
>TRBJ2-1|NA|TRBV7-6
CASSTRKGGTEQFF
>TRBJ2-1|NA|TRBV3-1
CASSQVLPYNEQFF
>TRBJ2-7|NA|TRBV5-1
CASSLDITHGREEQYF
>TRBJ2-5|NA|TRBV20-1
CSARTGTAQETQYF
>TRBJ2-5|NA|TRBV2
CASGLGETQYF